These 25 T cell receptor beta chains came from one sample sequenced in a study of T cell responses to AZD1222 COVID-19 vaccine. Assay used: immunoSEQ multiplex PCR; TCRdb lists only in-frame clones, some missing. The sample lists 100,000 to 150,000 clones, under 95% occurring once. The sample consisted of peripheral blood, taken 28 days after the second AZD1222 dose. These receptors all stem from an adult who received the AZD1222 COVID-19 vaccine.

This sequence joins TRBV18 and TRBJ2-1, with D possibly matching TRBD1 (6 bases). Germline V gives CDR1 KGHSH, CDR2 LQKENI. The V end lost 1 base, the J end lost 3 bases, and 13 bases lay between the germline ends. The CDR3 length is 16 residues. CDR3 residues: CASSPLTGYVYNEQFF. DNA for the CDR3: TGTGCCAGCTCACCACTTACAGGGTACGTCTACAATGAGCAGTTCTTC.

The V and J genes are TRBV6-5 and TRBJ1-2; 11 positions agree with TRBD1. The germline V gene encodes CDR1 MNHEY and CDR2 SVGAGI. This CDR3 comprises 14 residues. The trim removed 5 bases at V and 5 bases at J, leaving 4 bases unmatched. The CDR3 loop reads CASSPGTGGYGYTF. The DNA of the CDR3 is TGTGCCAGCAGTCCCGGGACAGGGGGGTATGGCTACACCTTC.

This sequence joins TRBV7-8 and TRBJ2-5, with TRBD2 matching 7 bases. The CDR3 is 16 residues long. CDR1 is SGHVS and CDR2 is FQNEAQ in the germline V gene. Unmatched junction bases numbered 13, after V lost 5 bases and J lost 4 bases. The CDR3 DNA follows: TGTGCCAGCAGCCCCTCTAGGGCCGGCGGGGGAGAGACCCAGTACTTC. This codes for CASSPSRAGGGETQYF.

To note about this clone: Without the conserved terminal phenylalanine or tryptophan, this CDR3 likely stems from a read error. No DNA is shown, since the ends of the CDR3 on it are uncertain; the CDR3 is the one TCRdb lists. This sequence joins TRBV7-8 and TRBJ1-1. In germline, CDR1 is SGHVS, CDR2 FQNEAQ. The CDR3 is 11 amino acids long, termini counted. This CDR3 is CASSLVDLQIM.

The CDR3: CASSGARDSSYEQYF. DNA of the CDR3: TGTGCCAGCAGTGGCGCCCGGGACAGCTCCTACGAGCAGTACTTC. This rearrangement joins TRBV7-3 to TRBJ2-7; 7 bases fit TRBD1. This CDR3 comprises 15 residues. The germline CDR1 and CDR2 sequences are SGHTA and FQGTGA. The V segment lost 6 bases and the J segment 0 bases; nucleotides outside the gene matches: 8. Complete variable domain (other parts from reference TRBV7-3 and TRBJ2-7): GAGVSQTPSNKVTEKGKYVELRCDPISGHTALYWYRQSLGQGPEFLIYFQGTGAADDSGLPNDRFFAVRPEGSVSTLKIQRTERGDSAVYLCASSGARDSSYEQYFGPGTRLTVT.

The CDR3 protein is CASSLAAGVVRAFF. CDR3 in DNA: TGTGCCAGCAGCTTAGCCGCGGGTGTGGTTAGAGCTTTCTTT. This chain uses TRBV7-9 with TRBJ1-1, with D unresolved. The CDR3 covers 14 residues. Germline values: CDR1 SEHNR, CDR2 FQNEAQ (reference sequence). Trimming cost V 0 bases and J 10 bases, with 15 bases left between them.

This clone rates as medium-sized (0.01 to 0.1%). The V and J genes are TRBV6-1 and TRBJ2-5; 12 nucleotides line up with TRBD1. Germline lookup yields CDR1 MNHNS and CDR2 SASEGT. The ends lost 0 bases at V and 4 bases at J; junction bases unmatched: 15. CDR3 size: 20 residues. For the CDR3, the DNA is TGTGCCAGCAGTGAAGCTGCTCCGGGGACAGGGGGCCCGAGGGGAGAGACCCAGTACTTC. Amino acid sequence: CASSEAAPGTGGPRGETQYF.

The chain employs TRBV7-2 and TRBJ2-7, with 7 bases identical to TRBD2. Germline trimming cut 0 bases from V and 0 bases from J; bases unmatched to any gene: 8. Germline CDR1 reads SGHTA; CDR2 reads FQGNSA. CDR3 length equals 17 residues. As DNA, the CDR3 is TGTGCCAGCAGCTTAGCGGGAGGGATCTATTTCTCCTACGAGCAGTACTTC. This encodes CASSLAGGIYFSYEQYF.

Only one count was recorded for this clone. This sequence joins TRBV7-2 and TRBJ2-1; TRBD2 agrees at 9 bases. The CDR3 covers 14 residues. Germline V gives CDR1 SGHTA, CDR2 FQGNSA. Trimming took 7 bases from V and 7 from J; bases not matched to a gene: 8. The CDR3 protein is CASKGGRAQNEQFF. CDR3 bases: TGTGCCAGCAAAGGCGGGAGGGCCCAGAATGAGCAGTTCTTC.

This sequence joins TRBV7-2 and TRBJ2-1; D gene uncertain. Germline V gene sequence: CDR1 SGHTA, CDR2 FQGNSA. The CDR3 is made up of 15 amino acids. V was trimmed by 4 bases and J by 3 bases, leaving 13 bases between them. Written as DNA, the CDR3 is TGTGCCAGCAGCTCCGATTTCGGCGTCTACAATGAGCAGTTCTTC. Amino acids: CASSSDFGVYNEQFF.

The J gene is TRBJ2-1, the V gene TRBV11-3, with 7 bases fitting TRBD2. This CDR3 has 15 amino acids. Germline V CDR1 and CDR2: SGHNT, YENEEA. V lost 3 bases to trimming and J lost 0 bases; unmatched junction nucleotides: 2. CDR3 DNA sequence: TGTGCCAGCAGCTTTGGGGGGGACTCCTACAATGAGCAGTTCTTC. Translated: CASSFGGDSYNEQFF. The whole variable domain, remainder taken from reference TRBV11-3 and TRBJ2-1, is EAGVVQSPRYKIIEKKQPVAFWCNPISGHNTLYWYLQNLGQGPELLIRYENEEAVDDSQLPKDRFSAERLKGVDSTLKIQPAELGDSAVYLCASSFGGDSYNEQFFGPGTRLTVL.

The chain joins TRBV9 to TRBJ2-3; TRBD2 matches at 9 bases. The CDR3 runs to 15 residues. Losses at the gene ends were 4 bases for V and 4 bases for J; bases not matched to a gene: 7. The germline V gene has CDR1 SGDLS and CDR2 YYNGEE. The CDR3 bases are TGTGCCAGCAGCCCTCGGACTAGCGTTGCAGATACGCAGTATTTT. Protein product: CASSPRTSVADTQYF.

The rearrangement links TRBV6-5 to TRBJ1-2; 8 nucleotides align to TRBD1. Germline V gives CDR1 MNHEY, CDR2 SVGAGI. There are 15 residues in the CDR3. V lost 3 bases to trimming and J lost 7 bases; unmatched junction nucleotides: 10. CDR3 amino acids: CASSYGAGGSGGYTF. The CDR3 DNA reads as TGTGCCAGCAGTTATGGGGCAGGGGGCAGCGGTGGCTACACCTTC.

The CDR3, as DNA: TGTGCCAGTAGTATCTCGGCCGGCTACGAGCAGTACTTC. As protein: CASSISAGYEQYF. The chain joins TRBV19 to TRBJ2-7; D is uncertain. V lost 3 bases and J lost 3, with 9 bases in between. This CDR3 is built from 13 residues. The germline CDR1 and CDR2 sequences are LNHDA and SQIVND (reference sequence). The full variable domain, its missing parts supplied by reference TRBV19 and TRBJ2-7, is DGGITQSPKYLFRKEGQNVTLSCEQNLNHDAMYWYRQDPGQGLRLIYYSQIVNDFQKGDIAEGYSVSREKKESFPLTVTSAQKNPTAFYLCASSISAGYEQYFGPGTRLTVT.

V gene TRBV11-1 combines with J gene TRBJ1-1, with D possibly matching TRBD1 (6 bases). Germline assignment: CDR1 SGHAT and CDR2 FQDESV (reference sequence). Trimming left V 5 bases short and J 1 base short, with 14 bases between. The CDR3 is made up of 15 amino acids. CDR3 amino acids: CASSPETGKNTEAFF. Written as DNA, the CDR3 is TGTGCCAGCAGCCCGGAGACAGGCAAGAACACTGAAGCTTTCTTT. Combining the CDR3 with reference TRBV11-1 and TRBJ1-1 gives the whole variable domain EAEVAQSPRYKITEKSQAVAFWCDPISGHATLYWYRQILGQGPELLVQFQDESVVDDSQLPKDRFSAERLKGVDSTLKIQPAELGDSAMYLCASSPETGKNTEAFFGQGTRLTVV.

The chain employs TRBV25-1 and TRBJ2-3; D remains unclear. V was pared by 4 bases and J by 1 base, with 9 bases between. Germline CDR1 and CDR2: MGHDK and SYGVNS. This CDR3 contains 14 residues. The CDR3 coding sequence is TGTGCCAGCAGTGGAATGACCGGCACAGATACGCAGTATTTT. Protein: CASSGMTGTDTQYF.

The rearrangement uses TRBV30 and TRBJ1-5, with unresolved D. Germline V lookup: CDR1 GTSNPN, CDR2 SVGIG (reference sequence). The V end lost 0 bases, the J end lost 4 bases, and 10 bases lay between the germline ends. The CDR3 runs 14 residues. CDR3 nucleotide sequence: TGTGCCTGGAGTGTAACGGCGGGGAATCAGCCCCAGCATTTT. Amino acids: CAWSVTAGNQPQHF.

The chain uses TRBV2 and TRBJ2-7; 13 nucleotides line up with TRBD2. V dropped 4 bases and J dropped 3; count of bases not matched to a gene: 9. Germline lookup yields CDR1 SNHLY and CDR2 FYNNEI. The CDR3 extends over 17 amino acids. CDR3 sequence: CASSADGTSGTYYEQYF. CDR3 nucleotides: TGTGCCAGCAGTGCAGACGGGACTAGCGGGACGTACTACGAGCAGTACTTC.

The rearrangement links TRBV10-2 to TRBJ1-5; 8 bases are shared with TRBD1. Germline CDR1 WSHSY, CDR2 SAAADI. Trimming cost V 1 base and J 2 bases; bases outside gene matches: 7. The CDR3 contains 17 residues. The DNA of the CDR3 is TGCGCCAGCAGTGAGTTCAGGGGGCATGGTGGCAATCAGCCCCAGCATTTT. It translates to CASSEFRGHGGNQPQHF.

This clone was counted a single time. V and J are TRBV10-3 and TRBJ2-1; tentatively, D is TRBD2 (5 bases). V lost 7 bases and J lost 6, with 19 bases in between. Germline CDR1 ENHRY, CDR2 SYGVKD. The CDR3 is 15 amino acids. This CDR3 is CAIIRGPGEGNEQFF. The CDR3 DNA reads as TGTGCCATCATACGCGGGCCAGGCGAGGGCAATGAGCAGTTCTTC.

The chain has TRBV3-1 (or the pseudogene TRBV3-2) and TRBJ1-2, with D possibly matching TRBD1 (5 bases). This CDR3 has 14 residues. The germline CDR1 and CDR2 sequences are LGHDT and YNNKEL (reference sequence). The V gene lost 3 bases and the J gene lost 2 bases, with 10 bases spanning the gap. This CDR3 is CASSQEGRNYGYTF. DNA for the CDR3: TGTGCCAGCAGCCAGGAGGGGCGGAACTATGGCTACACCTTC.

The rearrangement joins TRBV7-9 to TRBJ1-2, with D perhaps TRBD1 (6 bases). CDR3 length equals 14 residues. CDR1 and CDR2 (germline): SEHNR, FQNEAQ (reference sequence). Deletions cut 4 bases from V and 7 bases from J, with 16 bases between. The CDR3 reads CASSSLDSVFGYTF. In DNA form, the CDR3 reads TGTGCCAGCAGCTCCCTGGACAGCGTTTTTGGCTACACCTTC.

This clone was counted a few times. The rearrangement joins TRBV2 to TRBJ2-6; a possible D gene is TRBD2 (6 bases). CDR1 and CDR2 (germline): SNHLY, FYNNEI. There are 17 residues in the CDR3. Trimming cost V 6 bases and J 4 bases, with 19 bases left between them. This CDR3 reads CASSGGGGVSGANVLTF. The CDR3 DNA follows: TGTGCCAGCAGCGGGGGAGGCGGAGTATCGGGGGCCAACGTCCTGACTTTC.

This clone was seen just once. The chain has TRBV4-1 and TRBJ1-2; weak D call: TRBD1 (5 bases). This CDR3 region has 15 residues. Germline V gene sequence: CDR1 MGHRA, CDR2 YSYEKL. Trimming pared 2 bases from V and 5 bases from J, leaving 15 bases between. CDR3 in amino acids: CASSQWDAQGYGYTF. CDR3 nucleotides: TGCGCCAGCAGCCAATGGGACGCCCAAGGATATGGCTACACCTTC.

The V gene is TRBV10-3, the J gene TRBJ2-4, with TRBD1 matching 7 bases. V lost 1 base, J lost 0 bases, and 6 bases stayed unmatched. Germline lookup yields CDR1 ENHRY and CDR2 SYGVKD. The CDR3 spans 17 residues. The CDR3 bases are TGTGCCATCAGTGAGTTAGGGACAGCTCTAGCCAAAAACATTCAGTACTTC. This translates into CAISELGTALAKNIQYF.